This TCR beta chain was recorded in a study of Ad26.COV2.S vaccination and SARS-CoV-2 variants. Study-level information: Among those in the COV1001 Ad26.COV2.S trial arm was the donor. Points from the study as a whole: Total responses of T cells may have been underestimated by the analyses of TCR breadth and depth.

The method was immunoSEQ multiplex PCR; TCRdb's version includes in-frame clones alone and lacks a portion of them. The data show fewer than 500,000 clones, with approximately 89% seen just once and roughly 2.5% held by the top ten. Treatment indicated: some 20 received Ad26.COV2.S at low or high dose, single or two shots; 5 received placebo; per-sample allocation not given. Following the first vaccine or placebo injection, samples were taken on day 63. With regard to this clone: What it binds is unknown.

This sample comprised peripheral blood, obtained in a trial of Ad26.COV2.S vaccine versus placebo. The clonotype originates from a person aged 18-60 years who received the Ad26.COV2.S COVID-19 vaccine or a placebo.

The CDR3 bases are TGTGCCAGCAGTTTACACACCTACGAGCAGTACTTC. Translating gives CASSLHTYEQYF. The chain uses TRBV28 and TRBJ2-7; no clear D gene. V was pared by 2 bases and J by 2 bases, with 4 bases between. This CDR3 is 12 amino acids long. CDR1 is MDHEN and CDR2 is SYDVKM in the germline V gene.